This is a list of T cell receptor beta chains from one sample in a study of control samples from healthy donors and cancer patients. This table comes from immunoSEQ multiplex PCR, and its TCRdb copy is limited to in-frame clones, with some not included. The sample lists 400,000 to 450,000 clones; about nine tenths were seen once. What was sequenced was PBMCs. Receptor source: a man aged 35 to 55 with head and neck cancer. Each CDR3 is given with its conserved first and last residue. A D gene is named only where the DNA matches it firmly. Some rows have no size entry. The others give once, few or many, or a class for an expanded clone.

size | J | V | D | CDR3 | DNA
NA | TRBJ2-7 | TRBV6-5 | TRBD2 | CASTTLAGGGYEQYF | TGTGCCAGCACCACACTAGCGGGAGGCGGCTACGAGCAGTACTTC
NA | TRBJ1-2 | TRBV27 | NA | CASSPPGASYGYTF | TGTGCCAGCAGTCCCCCCGGGGCTTCCTATGGCTACACCTTC
NA | TRBJ2-3 | TRBV4-3 | NA | CASSQESGAVTDTQYF | TGCGCCAGCAGCCAAGAGTCGGGGGCTGTCACAGATACGCAGTATTTT
few | TRBJ2-3 | TRBV18 | NA | CASSLPGAPDTQYF | TGTGCCAGCTCACTCCCGGGAGCCCCAGATACGCAGTATTTT
NA | TRBJ1-2 | TRBV16 | NA | CASSQLLGARGYTF | TGTGCCAGCAGCCAGCTTCTAGGGGCCAGGGGCTACACCTTC
NA | TRBJ2-3 | TRBV2 | NA | CASSAGVSKFTTDTQYF | TGTGCCAGCAGTGCTGGCGTTAGTAAATTCACCACAGATACGCAGTATTTT
once | TRBJ2-7 | TRBV7-2 | TRBD2 | CASRLPLAGGWNEQYF | TGTGCCAGCAGGTTGCCCCTAGCGGGAGGGTGGAACGAGCAGTACTTC
NA | TRBJ2-1 | TRBV3-1/TRBV3-2 | TRBD2 | CASSLAGVEQFF | TGTGCCAGCAGCCTAGCGGGTGTTGAGCAGTTCTTC
NA | TRBJ2-7 | TRBV5-4 | NA | CASSPHPRGQGAGEQYF | TGTGCCAGCAGCCCACATCCGCGGGGGCAGGGGGCAGGGGAGCAGTACTTC
NA | TRBJ2-1 | TRBV5-1 | NA | CASSLSRADEQFF | TGCGCCAGCAGCTTGTCCAGGGCCGATGAGCAGTTCTTC
NA | TRBJ1-2 | TRBV5-1 | NA | CASTPGDRGYTF | TGCGCCAGCACCCCTGGGGACCGCGGCTACACCTTC
NA | TRBJ2-7 | TRBV5-5 | NA | CASSLGLGATVEQYF | TGTGCCAGCAGCTTGGGGCTTGGGGCGACCGTCGAGCAGTACTTC
NA | TRBJ1-5 | TRBV5-4 | NA | CASSLGRGEGQPQHF | TGTGCCAGCAGCTTAGGGAGGGGCGAGGGGCAGCCCCAGCATTTT
NA | TRBJ1-1 | TRBV30 | NA | CAWSTGDNTEAFF | TGTGCCTGGAGTACGGGAGACAACACTGAAGCTTTCTTT
NA | TRBJ2-7 | TRBV30 | NA | CAWSLSGTVEQYF | TGTGCCTGGAGCCTTTCGGGGACGGTCGAGCAGTACTTC
NA | TRBJ1-1 | TRBV24-1 | NA | CATKEGGVSGNTEAFF | TGTGCCACCAAAGAGGGAGGGGTATCAGGGAACACTGAAGCTTTCTTT